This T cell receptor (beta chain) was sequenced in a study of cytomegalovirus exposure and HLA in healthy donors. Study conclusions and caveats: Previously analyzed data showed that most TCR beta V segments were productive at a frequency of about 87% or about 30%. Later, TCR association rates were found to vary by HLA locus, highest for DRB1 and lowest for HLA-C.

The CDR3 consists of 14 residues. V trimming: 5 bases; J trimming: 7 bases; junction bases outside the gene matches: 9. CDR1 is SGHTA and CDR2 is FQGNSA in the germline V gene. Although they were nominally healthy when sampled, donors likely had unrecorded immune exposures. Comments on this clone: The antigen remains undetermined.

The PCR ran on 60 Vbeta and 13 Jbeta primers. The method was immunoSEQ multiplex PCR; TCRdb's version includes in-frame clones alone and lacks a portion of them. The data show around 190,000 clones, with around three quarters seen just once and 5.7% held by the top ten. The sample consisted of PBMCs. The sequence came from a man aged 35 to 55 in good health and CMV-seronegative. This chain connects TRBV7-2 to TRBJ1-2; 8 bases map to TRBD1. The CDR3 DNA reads TGTGCCAGCAGCAAGGACAGGGAGATCCCTGGCTACACCTTC. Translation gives CASSKDREIPGYTF. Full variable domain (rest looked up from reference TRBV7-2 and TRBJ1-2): GAGVSQSPSNKVTEKGKDVELRCDPISGHTALYWYRQSLGQGLEFLIYFQGNSAPDKSGLPSDRFSAERTGGSVSTLTIQRTQQEDSAVYLCASSKDREIPGYTFGSGTRLTVV.